The sequence of this T cell receptor beta chain was determined in a study of cytomegalovirus exposure and HLA in healthy donors. Study-level information: Among the roughly 380 donors who were genotyped, 70% to 90% fell in the genetic ancestry cluster that is associated with self-reported Caucasian donors.

Germline CDR1 SQVTM, CDR2 ANQGSEA. The CDR3 is 14 amino acids. Trimming took off 0 bases at V and 2 bases at J, with 8 bases between the two ends. Details on this clone: What it recognizes is unknown.

Study observations and caveats: Researchers catalogued roughly 170 TCR beta chains as cytomegalovirus-associated.

With 60 Vbeta and 13 Jbeta primers, the PCR was carried out. The repertoire was sequenced with immunoSEQ multiplex PCR; TCRdb's copy has only in-frame clones and lacks some. The sample lists hundreds of thousands of clones, about 78% seen once, with 3.5% to 4% in the top ten. The TCR sequence derives from a male donor in good health and CMV-seronegative. The J gene is TRBJ1-5, the V gene TRBV29-1, with D perhaps TRBD1 (6 bases). Sequenced material: PBMCs. Here the CDR3 reads CSVEESGGNQPQHF. CDR3 DNA: TGCAGCGTTGAAGAATCAGGGGGCAATCAGCCCCAGCATTTT.